The clone carrying this T cell receptor (beta chain) was seen a handful of times. The germline V gene has CDR1 MGHRA and CDR2 YSYEKL. The ends lost 3 bases at V and 3 bases at J; junction bases unmatched: 10. This CDR3 comprises 17 residues. TCRdb keeps only in-frame clones here, not all; method: immunoSEQ multiplex PCR. The sample consists of 150,000 to 200,000 clones, less than 90% of them appearing once. The data belong to a study of T cell responses to AZD1222 COVID-19 vaccine. The chain couples TRBV4-1 to TRBJ1-5; TRBD1 matches at 8 bases. Sequences were derived from peripheral blood, sampled on day 0 of AZD1222 vaccination. The clonotype originates from an adult in good health. The chain's CDR3 is CASSQGPQGDLNQPQHF. The DNA of the CDR3 is TGCGCCAGCAGCCAGGGTCCACAGGGGGACCTCAATCAGCCCCAGCATTTT.